This T cell receptor beta chain was profiled in a study of CD8+ T cells in alopecia areata. Study as a whole: Patients received oral tofacitinib, 5 to 10 mg twice daily, for moderate-to-severe alopecia areata. Notes on the study in general: In scalp samples, resident alphabeta T cells of normal skin are also sequenced. In lesional scalp, particularly from alopecia totalis/universalis, clonality was higher than in normal scalp.

Trimming left V 4 bases short and J 4 bases short, with 1 base between. Per the germline V gene, CDR1 is SQVTM and CDR2 is ANQGSEA. This CDR3 region has 10 residues. The treatment denotes: oral pan-JAK inhibitor, 5-10 mg twice daily. Individuals with alopecia areata gave both lesional scalp punch biopsies and peripheral blood for collection. Of note for this clone: What it binds is not known.

Investigators isolated RNA and reverse transcribed it into cDNA to act as the sequencing template. Method: immunoSEQ multiplex PCR; TCRdb's copy keeps in-frame clones and lacks some. In the table there are around 120,000 clones, around 56% of which are singletons. This rearrangement joins TRBV29-1 to TRBJ2-2; D is unresolved. This material consisted of CD4+ T cells sorted from blood, taken at week 4, from a patient treated with tofacitinib. This clonotype originated in a human donor with alopecia areata. The CDR3 here is CSVVTGELFF. CDR3 bases: TGCAGCGTTGTCACCGGGGAGCTGTTTTTT.